A single sample is the source of the 30 T cell receptor beta chains below, sequenced in a study of blood T cell repertoires in COVID-19 (dated by TCRdb to 2020 to 2021). The library was obtained by the immunoSEQ multiplex PCR assay. TCRdb stores this immuneACCESS table with in-frame sequences only. Part of the clones is absent; in the studies checked, under half of the shortfall reflects unresolved V genes, and no reason is known for the rest. The sample table shows 250,000 to 300,000 clones, and approximately 86% are seen once. Under 15% of the sample rests with the top ten. The specimen sequenced was peripheral blood. Every receptor here comes from a woman in her seventies with COVID-19, enrolled during active disease.

J is TRBJ2-1 and V is TRBV28; 10 positions agree with TRBD2. Per germline, CDR1 MDHEN and CDR2 SYDVKM. Trimming removed 5 bases from V and 6 bases from J; junction bases left unmatched: 4. The CDR3 totals 14 residues. The CDR3 loop is CASSKTSGVNEQFF. In DNA form, the CDR3 reads TGTGCCAGCAGTAAAACTAGCGGGGTCAATGAGCAGTTCTTC.

This chain uses TRBV6-5 with TRBJ1-2, with 7 bases fitting TRBD1. The CDR3 loop spans 14 amino acids. Per germline, CDR1 MNHEY and CDR2 SVGAGI. V was pared by 0 bases and J by 4 bases, with 2 bases of the junction left unmatched. This CDR3 reads CASSYSNRGYGYTF. CDR3 DNA: TGTGCCAGCAGTTACTCGAACAGGGGCTATGGCTACACCTTC.

The chain has TRBV18 and TRBJ1-2; D possibly corresponds to TRBD1 (5 bases). The length of the CDR3 is 16 residues. Trimming cost V 4 bases and J 2 bases, with 17 bases left between them. The germline gives CDR1 KGHSH, CDR2 LQKENI. Here the CDR3 reads CASSLDFSRANYGYTF. The CDR3 bases are TGTGCCAGCTCACTGGATTTTTCCAGGGCGAACTATGGCTACACCTTC.

V gene TRBV27 combines with J gene TRBJ1-5; the D gene is possibly TRBD1 (5 bases). From germline, CDR1 is MNHEY and CDR2 SMNVEV (reference sequence). The CDR3 runs to 14 residues. V gave up 10 bases and J gave up 2 bases, with 15 bases separating them. The CDR3 DNA reads as TGTGCCACATTGGAGGGGCTGGGCAATCAGCCCCAGCATTTT. Encoded protein: CATLEGLGNQPQHF.

The chain recombines TRBV5-1 with TRBJ2-7, with 8 bases lining up with TRBD1. CDR3 size: 15 residues. J gave up 1 base and V 3 bases, and 6 bases lay outside the gene matches. From germline, CDR1 is SGHRS and CDR2 YFSETQ. CDR3 sequence: CASSWKDRESYEQYF. Written as DNA, the CDR3 is TGCGCCAGCAGCTGGAAGGACAGGGAATCCTACGAGCAGTACTTC.

The rearrangement joins TRBV27 to TRBJ1-5; D might be TRBD1 (5 bases). CDR3 length: 17 residues. V was trimmed by 0 bases and J by 4 bases, leaving 16 bases between them. Germline CDR1 reads MNHEY; CDR2 reads SMNVEV (reference sequence). The CDR3, as DNA: TGTGCCAGCAGTTTATCGTGGGGCGGTGTAGCAAATCAGCCCCAGCATTTT. Amino acid sequence: CASSLSWGGVANQPQHF.

V usage is TRBV29-1 and J usage is TRBJ1-1, with TRBD1 as a possible D gene (5 bases). From germline, CDR1 is SQVTM and CDR2 ANQGSEA. The CDR3 length is 16 residues. Trimming stripped 1 base from V and 0 bases from J, with 15 bases between. The CDR3: CSVEVPPGVMNTEAFF. The CDR3 DNA reads TGCAGCGTTGAAGTACCACCGGGGGTGATGAACACTGAAGCTTTCTTT.

This chain's CDR3 is CASSPAGLAISTDTQYF. As DNA, the CDR3 is TGTGCCAGCAGTCCTGCAGGACTAGCAATAAGCACAGATACGCAGTATTTT. The V and J genes are TRBV27 and TRBJ2-3; 8 nucleotides agree with TRBD2. V was pared by 5 bases and J by 0 bases, with 10 bases of the junction left unmatched. The CDR3 runs to 17 residues. The germline gives CDR1 MNHEY, CDR2 SMNVEV (reference sequence).

V usage is TRBV27 and J usage is TRBJ2-7; 7 bases agree with TRBD1. Unmatched junction bases numbered 4, after V lost 3 bases and J lost 5 bases. This CDR3 is 13 amino acids long. Germline V gives CDR1 MNHEY, CDR2 SMNVEV (reference sequence). The CDR3 coding sequence is TGTGCCAGCAGTTTCGACGACAGGGACGAGCAGTACTTC. Its protein product is CASSFDDRDEQYF.

This chain connects TRBV5-1 to TRBJ1-6, with D hard to call. Per the germline V gene, CDR1 is SGHRS and CDR2 is YFSETQ. The V end was cut by 3 bases, the J end by 0 bases, with 13 bases between. The CDR3 consists of 17 residues. For the CDR3, the DNA is TGCGCCAGCAGCTCCACCACGTTGAGCTCCTATAATTCACCCCTCCACTTT. Its protein is CASSSTTLSSYNSPLHF.

CDR3 sequence (DNA): TGTGCCAGCAGTAGACAGGGGGCAATAACTAGCAATCAGCCCCAGCATTTT. It translates to CASSRQGAITSNQPQHF. The rearrangement uses TRBV6-2 or TRBV6-3 and TRBJ1-5, with TRBD1 matching over 10 bases. V was pared by 5 bases and J by 0 bases, with 7 bases of the junction left unmatched. The CDR3 covers 17 residues. From germline, CDR1 is MNHEY and CDR2 SVGEGT.

The chain has TRBV6-2 or TRBV6-3 and TRBJ2-1; D is unclear. With 0 bases removed from V and 0 bases from J, the gap between germline ends came to 9 bases. The CDR3 has 16 residues. Germline V gives CDR1 MNHEY, CDR2 SVGEGT. CDR3 protein: CASSYSPSSSYNEQFF. CDR3 nucleotide sequence: TGTGCCAGCAGTTACTCCCCTTCCAGCTCCTACAATGAGCAGTTCTTC.

The V and J genes are TRBV24-1 and TRBJ2-2; 7 nucleotides agree with TRBD2. Germline lookup yields CDR1 KGHDR and CDR2 SFDVKD. CDR3 length: 17 amino acids. The V and J ends lost 4 bases and 4 bases, in that order; junction bases with no gene match: 11. The CDR3 loop is CATSDQTGTGGTGELFF. Written as DNA, the CDR3 is TGTGCCACCAGTGACCAGACGGGAACGGGAGGCACCGGGGAGCTGTTTTTT.

The rearrangement uses TRBV5-4 and TRBJ2-5; TRBD1 matches at 7 bases. Unmatched junction bases numbered 8, after V lost 3 bases and J lost 12 bases. This CDR3 spans 12 amino acids. Germline CDR1 and CDR2: SGHNT and YYREEE (reference sequence). CDR3 protein: CASSSGPGQKYF. The DNA for the CDR3 is TGTGCCAGCAGCTCGGGACCGGGACAGAAGTACTTC. Based on the CDR3 plus reference TRBV5-4 and TRBJ2-5, the full variable domain is ETGVTQSPTHLIKTRGQQVTLRCSSQSGHNTVSWYQQALGQGPQFIFQYYREEENGRGNFPPRFSGLQFPNYSSELNVNALELDDSALYLCASSSGPGQKYFGPGTRLLVL.

This chain's CDR3 is CASTPVVKNTEAFF. CDR3 DNA sequence: TGTGCCAGCACCCCCGTTGTAAAGAACACTGAAGCTTTCTTT. J is TRBJ1-1 and V is TRBV28; D not resolved. This CDR3 spans 14 amino acids. Germline V CDR1 and CDR2: MDHEN, SYDVKM. Trimming pared 7 bases from V and 1 base from J, leaving 13 bases between. The complete variable domain, with remaining parts taken from reference TRBV28 and TRBJ1-1, reads DVKVTQSSRYLVKRTGEKVFLECVQDMDHENMFWYRQDPGLGLRLIYFSYDVKMKEKGDIPEGYSVSREKKERFSLILESASTNQTSMYLCASTPVVKNTEAFFGQGTRLTVV.

V and J are TRBV5-6 and TRBJ1-2; D is perhaps TRBD1 (5 bases). Trimming shortened V by 3 bases and J by 7 bases, and 10 bases separated the two germline ends. Germline values: CDR1 SGHDT, CDR2 YYEEEE. This CDR3 is 12 amino acids long. This chain's CDR3 is CASSSRVSGYTF. CDR3 in DNA: TGTGCCAGCAGCTCCAGGGTCAGTGGCTACACCTTC.

The chain recombines TRBV5-6 with TRBJ2-5; TRBD2 matches 10 bases. V was pared by 0 bases and J by 4 bases, with 3 bases of the junction left unmatched. The CDR3 contains 15 residues. Germline assignment: CDR1 SGHDT and CDR2 YYEEEE. The CDR3 here is CASSLGAGGSETQYF. CDR3 sequence (DNA): TGTGCCAGCAGCTTGGGAGCGGGGGGGTCAGAGACCCAGTACTTC.

This chain joins TRBV10-2 and TRBJ1-1, with unresolved D. CDR1 WSHSY and CDR2 SAAADI come from the germline V gene. V was clipped by 4 bases and J by 4 bases, with 7 bases between them. The CDR3 runs 12 residues. CDR3 protein: CASSAVVTEAFF. In DNA form, the CDR3 reads TGCGCCAGCAGTGCCGTAGTCACTGAAGCTTTCTTT.

Only one count was recorded for this clone. This rearrangement joins TRBV4-2 to TRBJ1-1, with 8 bases lining up with TRBD1. Per germline, CDR1 LGHNA and CDR2 YNFKEQ. With V trimmed by 0 bases and J by 0 bases, 6 bases remained unmatched. The CDR3 sequence is 17 residues long. The CDR3 region has the DNA TGTGCCAGCAGCCAAGATGGAGCAGGGGGCTTGAACACTGAAGCTTTCTTT. Protein sequence: CASSQDGAGGLNTEAFF.

The chain has TRBV11-2 and TRBJ2-6; 7 nucleotides align to TRBD1. J was trimmed by 2 bases and V by 4 bases; bases with no gene match: 2. Germline V gene sequence: CDR1 SGHAT, CDR2 FQNNGV. The length of the CDR3 is 15 residues. CDR3 protein: CASSSQGTGANVLTF. In DNA form, the CDR3 reads TGTGCCAGCAGCTCACAGGGGACTGGGGCCAACGTCCTGACTTTC.

The chain has TRBV12-3 or TRBV12-4 and TRBJ1-4; tentatively, D is TRBD1 (5 bases). The CDR3 covers 11 residues. V was pared by 6 bases and J by 10 bases, with 9 bases between. The CDR3 DNA reads as TGTGCCAGCAGCTCGGGGGGAAAACTGTTTTTT. It codes for CASSSGGKLFF.

The rearrangement uses TRBV30 and TRBJ1-2; 12 nucleotides match TRBD1. The CDR3 extends over 13 amino acids. With 5 bases clipped from V and 8 bases from J, the junction kept 6 bases outside the gene matches. Germline V lookup: CDR1 GTSNPN, CDR2 SVGIG (reference sequence). The CDR3 sequence is CAWRGQGAGGYTF. For the CDR3, the DNA is TGTGCCTGGCGGGGACAGGGGGCAGGGGGCTACACCTTC.

The rearrangement links TRBV10-3 to TRBJ2-2, with D perhaps TRBD2 (5 bases). This CDR3 is built from 15 residues. Germline lookup yields CDR1 ENHRY and CDR2 SYGVKD. Between the trimmed V and J ends, which lost 6 bases and 6 bases, there was a span of 17 bases. The CDR3 DNA reads as TGTGCCATCAGATTATCCGGGAACCTGGCCGGGGAGCTGTTTTTT. This gives the protein CAIRLSGNLAGELFF.

The chain combines TRBV3-1 (or the pseudogene TRBV3-2) with TRBJ1-4; the D is unclear. Trimming shortened V by 4 bases and J by 8 bases, and 14 bases separated the two germline ends. CDR3 size: 14 residues. Germline V gene sequence: CDR1 LGHDT, CDR2 YNNKEL (reference sequence). The CDR3, as DNA: TGTGCCAGCAGCCCCTCGGGAAGGAAGGAAAAACTGTTTTTT. Its protein is CASSPSGRKEKLFF.

The chain carries TRBV24-1 and TRBJ1-5; D is uncertain. From germline, CDR1 is KGHDR and CDR2 SFDVKD. The CDR3 runs 16 residues. The V end lost 8 bases, the J end lost 2 bases, and 18 bases lay between the germline ends. CDR3 amino acids: CATIRGPENGNQPQHF. The CDR3 DNA is TGTGCCACCATAAGAGGGCCCGAGAATGGCAATCAGCCCCAGCATTTT.

The chain carries TRBV7-8 and TRBJ2-2, with 10 bases matching TRBD1. This CDR3 is 17 amino acids long. J gave up 3 bases and V 2 bases, and 6 bases lay outside the gene matches. CDR1 is SGHVS, CDR2 FQNEAQ, per germline. The CDR3 protein is CASSLPRDRGDTGELFF. The CDR3 DNA sequence: TGTGCCAGCAGCTTACCGCGGGACAGGGGAGACACCGGGGAGCTGTTTTTT. The variable domain in full, completed from reference TRBV7-8 and TRBJ2-2, reads GAGVSQSPRYKVAKRGQDVALRCDPISGHVSLFWYQQALGQGPEFLTYFQNEAQLDKSGLPSDRFFAERPEGSVSTLKIQRTQQEDSAVYLCASSLPRDRGDTGELFFGEGSRLTVL.

The chain couples TRBV5-1 to TRBJ1-1; 7 bases are shared with TRBD1. The CDR3 runs to 14 residues. From germline, CDR1 is SGHRS and CDR2 YFSETQ. J was trimmed by 7 bases and V by 4 bases; bases with no gene match: 10. CDR3 protein: CASSQRQGKGEAFF. The CDR3, as DNA: TGCGCCAGCAGCCAGCGACAGGGAAAAGGTGAAGCTTTCTTT.

This clone was detected only once. The chain combines TRBV6-5 with TRBJ1-6, with no clear D. The germline CDR1 and CDR2 sequences are MNHEY and SVGAGI. The CDR3 totals 14 residues. Trimming took off 6 bases at V and 6 bases at J, with 12 bases between the two ends. Here the CDR3 reads CASSGELLNSPLHF. CDR3 DNA sequence: TGTGCCAGCAGCGGGGAGCTCCTTAATTCACCCCTCCACTTT.

The DNA for the CDR3 is TGTGCCAGCAATCGACAGGGGAACACTGAAGCTTTCTTT. Translated: CASNRQGNTEAFF. The chain uses TRBV6-6 and TRBJ1-1, with TRBD1 matching 7 bases. Losses at the gene ends were 7 bases for V and 1 base for J; bases not matched to a gene: 3. The CDR3 totals 13 residues. CDR1 MNHNY and CDR2 SVGAGI come from the germline V gene (reference sequence).

The V and J genes are TRBV24-1 and TRBJ2-5; 9 nucleotides agree with TRBD2. The CDR3 contains 15 residues. After removal of 3 bases from V and 3 bases from J, the junction contained 4 bases not matched to a gene. Per germline, CDR1 KGHDR and CDR2 SFDVKD. The DNA for the CDR3 is TGTGCCACCAGTGATCCTTCTAGCGGGAAAGAGACCCAGTACTTC. The encoded protein is CATSDPSSGKETQYF.